Below, one TCR beta chain is given with its context. The germline V and J ends were trimmed by 0 bases and 0 bases, with 8 bases remaining between them. CDR3 length: 15 amino acids. Germline CDR1 reads MGHRA; CDR2 reads YSYEKL. These data are taken from a study of shared clonotypes between healthy human individuals. Naive CD8 cells were CD45RO-negative, positively selected for CCR7, excluding terminally differentiated effector memory CD45RA+ cells. For each subset, genomic DNA was distributed in equal portions over several immunoSEQ plates. The data were produced by immunoSEQ multiplex PCR, yet TCRdb's version contains in-frame clones alone and is incomplete. The sample lists 660,000 or so clones; roughly 96% were seen once.

J is TRBJ1-1 and V is TRBV4-1; D gene ambiguous. This receptor was taken from a woman in her 30s in good health. Input material: naive CD8+ T cells sorted from blood. CDR3 amino acids: CASSQDWSLNTEAFF. The CDR3 DNA reads as TGCGCCAGCAGCCAAGATTGGTCCCTGAACACTGAAGCTTTCTTT.